This record looks at one TCR beta chain sequence and its context. The target antigen is unknown. CDR1 MGHRA and CDR2 YSYEKL come from the germline V gene. V lost 4 bases to trimming and J lost 4 bases; unmatched junction nucleotides: 13. CDR3 length: 17 residues. The data stem from a study of radiotherapy plus CTLA-4 blockade in lung cancer. In chemo-refractory metastatic non-small-cell lung cancer, patients got ipilimumab CTLA-4 blockade together with focal radiation. Broader study findings: Early blood T cell clone dynamics reportedly forecast response best, with interferon-beta. Radiotherapy with ipilimumab was followed by blood expansion of tumor-derived clones.

The table came from immunoSEQ multiplex PCR; TCRdb's copy has only in-frame clones and leaves some out. The sample comprises tens of thousands of clones, around 85% of which are singletons, and 5.8% rests with the top ten. V is TRBV4-1 and J is TRBJ2-1; 7 bases fit TRBD2. This TCR came from a human donor with non-small cell lung cancer who had stable disease on radiotherapy plus ipilimumab. Sequences were derived from peripheral blood, sampled from a patient treated with radiotherapy plus ipilimumab. The CDR3, as DNA: TGCGCCAGCAGCCCCTTAATCGAACGGGAGGTGTACAATGAGCAGTTCTTC. It codes for CASSPLIEREVYNEQFF.